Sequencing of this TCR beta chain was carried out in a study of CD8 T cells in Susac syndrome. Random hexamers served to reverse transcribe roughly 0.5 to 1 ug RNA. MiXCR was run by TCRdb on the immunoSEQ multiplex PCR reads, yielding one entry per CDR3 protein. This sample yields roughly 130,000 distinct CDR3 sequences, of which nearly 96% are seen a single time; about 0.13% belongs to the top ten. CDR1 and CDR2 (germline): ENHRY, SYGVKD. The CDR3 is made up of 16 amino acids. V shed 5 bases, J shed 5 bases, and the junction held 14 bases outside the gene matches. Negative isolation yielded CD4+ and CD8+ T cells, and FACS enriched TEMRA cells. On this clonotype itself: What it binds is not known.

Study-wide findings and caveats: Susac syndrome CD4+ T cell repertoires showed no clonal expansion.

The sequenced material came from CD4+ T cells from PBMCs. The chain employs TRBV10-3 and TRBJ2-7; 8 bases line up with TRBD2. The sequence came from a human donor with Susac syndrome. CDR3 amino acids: CAISYPQSGRVHEQYF. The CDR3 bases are TGTGCCATCAGTTACCCCCAGAGCGGGAGAGTCCACGAGCAGTACTTC.